The T cell receptor (beta chain) under discussion was sequenced for a study of cytomegalovirus exposure and HLA in healthy donors. Assay used: immunoSEQ multiplex PCR; TCRdb lists only in-frame clones, some missing. Of some 240,000 clones listed, approximately 87% are singletons. J gave up 4 bases and V 3 bases, and 8 bases lay outside the gene matches. CDR3 length: 15 residues. Per the germline V gene, CDR1 is SNHLY and CDR2 is FYNNEI. The receptor was derived from a young woman in good health and CMV-seronegative. This chain connects TRBV2 to TRBJ1-1; 7 nucleotides align to TRBD1. The sequencing sample was made of PBMCs. CDR3 residues: CASSEVRAGGTEAFF. CDR3 DNA: TGTGCCAGCAGTGAGGTTAGGGCAGGGGGCACTGAAGCTTTCTTT.